The source of this T cell receptor (beta chain) is a study of shared clonotypes between healthy human individuals (TCRdb year 2020). At the level of the whole study: The cohort included a few men and a couple of women between 18 and 49 years of age. For each donor, CD4 naive and CD4 memory were each given three plates, CD8 naive was given two plates, and CD8 memory was given one plate. To estimate repertoire size and how much clonotype sharing occurs between individuals, the study deeply sequenced the blood TCR repertoires of five healthy adults. Different laboratories and diverse techniques were used to prepare libraries and sequence TCR repertoires, to increase sequencing depth and limit assay-specific biases. Leukapheresis yielded between about 0.94 and 8.9 billion PBMCs per donor. The paper's findings and limits, for the study overall: Around 5.4% of naive CD4, approximately 3.7% of naive CD8, about 2.5% of memory CD4, and approximately 0.39% of memory CD8 clonotypes were shared across several donors. Even with the large sequencing depth, rarefaction of the sorted-subset datasets indicated that sequencing was incomplete. Pairwise subsampling indicated that sequencing depth was expected to affect the degree of clonotype sharing among donors. Sampling was restricted to blood, and TCR repertoires in tissue are likely to differ from TCR repertoires in blood. Because the study included a small number of donors, the genetic and exposure-history diversity represented was limited. Compared with non-shared clonotypes, clonotypes shared by all four sorted-subset donors had higher generation probabilities. Larger estimated clonotype richness was generally found for naive subsets than for memory subsets.

Healthy HIV-negative adults with no recently reported acute infections or vaccinations were included as donors. All donors were Caucasian adults living in Nashville, Tennessee, USA. CD4+ T cells were enriched by magnetic negative selection, after which naive cells were positively selected on CD45RA and the negative fraction was taken as the memory subset. Blood was obtained by leukapheresis, after which PBMCs were separated by Ficoll-Histopaque density gradient centrifugation and cryopreserved in liquid nitrogen vapor phase. Analytical flow cytometry was used to check the purity and quantity of every magnetically sorted T cell population. Genomic DNA was isolated from each sorted fraction and quantified by UV absorbance on a Nanodrop 2000c. Worth noting for this clone: Its cognate antigen has yet to be identified. No base qualities exist here, and no much larger clone lies one base off it.

Using the deep immunoSEQ assay, TCR CDR3 regions were amplified from genomic DNA by multiplex PCR. Genomic DNA extracted from each cell subset was distributed evenly over all wells of several immunoSEQ 96-well plates, and each plate served as one replicate. For sorted subsets, each replicate PCR was loaded with approximately 0.2 ug genomic DNA, equivalent to approximately 27,000 T cell genomes. The purified libraries were quantified using a Qubit 3.0 fluorometer, sized with a Bioanalyzer 2100, and then quantified again using the KAPA Library Quantification kit. Each immunoSEQ 96-well plate was sequenced on its own single-read 150-cycle Illumina NextSeq 550 flow cell. The paper's processing steps were these. Because the immunoSEQ output held only junctional sequences and lacked quality scores, the filtering could not match the filtering applied to full-length reads. To assign V/J genes and CDR3, sequences were annotated against IMGT germline references using PyIR, a Python wrapper for IgBLAST v1.9. Any read was removed if the V/J assignment was weak (E-value above 1e-6), the CDR3 was missing, or the read contained stop codons, out-of-frame junctions, or ambiguous translated residues. A V3J clonotype was defined by an identical inferred V gene, J gene, and CDR3 amino acid sequence. The percentage overlap between two repertoires was calculated by dividing the number of shared unique clonotypes by the size of the smaller repertoire. Repertoire richness was assessed with RTK rarefaction, the Chao1 estimator, and Recon v2.1 estimates of unobserved clonotypes. Generation probabilities were computed with OLGA for all TCRbeta clonotypes obtained by the gDNA method from a handful of donors. TCRdb holds this immuneACCESS table with in-frame rearrangements only. Some clones are missing; in checked studies, unresolved V genes explain under half, and the rest has no known cause. V, J and clone size derive from that table, while D and trimming were established from the DNA sequence. The sample contains about 600,000 clones, more than 95% of them found a single time. The top ten clonotypes cover approximately 0.057% of the sample.

The trim is 3 bases for V and 5 bases for J, with a gap of 11 bases between the germline ends. The CDR3, cysteine through phenylalanine, is 14 amino acids long. Left in the record is the CDR3 DNA by itself, 42 bases read in frame from the first base. In the germline V gene, CDR1 corresponds to SGDLS and CDR2 to YYNGEE. The material sequenced was naive CD4+ T cells sorted from blood. The sample's cell subset or site, from its label and the paper: CD45RA+ positively selected. The chain is assembled from TRBV9 and TRBJ2-2; the D gene identity is not certain. This TCR was recovered from a woman aged 30 to 39 in good health. The CDR3 in this case is CASSGPLTTGELFF. In nucleotide form, the sequence is TGTGCCAGCAGCGGTCCCCTTACGACCGGGGAGCTGTTTTTT.